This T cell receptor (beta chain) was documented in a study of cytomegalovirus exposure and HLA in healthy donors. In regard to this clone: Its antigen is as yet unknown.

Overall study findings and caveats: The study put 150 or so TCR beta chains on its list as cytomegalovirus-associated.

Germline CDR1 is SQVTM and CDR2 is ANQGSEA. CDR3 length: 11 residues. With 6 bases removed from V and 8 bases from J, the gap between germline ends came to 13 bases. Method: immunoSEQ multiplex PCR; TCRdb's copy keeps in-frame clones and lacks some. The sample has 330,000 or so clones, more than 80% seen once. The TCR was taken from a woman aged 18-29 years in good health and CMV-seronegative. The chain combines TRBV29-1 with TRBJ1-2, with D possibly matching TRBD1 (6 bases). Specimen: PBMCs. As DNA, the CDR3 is TGCAGCGTCCTTGCTGGGGGCGGCTACACCTTC. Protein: CSVLAGGGYTF.